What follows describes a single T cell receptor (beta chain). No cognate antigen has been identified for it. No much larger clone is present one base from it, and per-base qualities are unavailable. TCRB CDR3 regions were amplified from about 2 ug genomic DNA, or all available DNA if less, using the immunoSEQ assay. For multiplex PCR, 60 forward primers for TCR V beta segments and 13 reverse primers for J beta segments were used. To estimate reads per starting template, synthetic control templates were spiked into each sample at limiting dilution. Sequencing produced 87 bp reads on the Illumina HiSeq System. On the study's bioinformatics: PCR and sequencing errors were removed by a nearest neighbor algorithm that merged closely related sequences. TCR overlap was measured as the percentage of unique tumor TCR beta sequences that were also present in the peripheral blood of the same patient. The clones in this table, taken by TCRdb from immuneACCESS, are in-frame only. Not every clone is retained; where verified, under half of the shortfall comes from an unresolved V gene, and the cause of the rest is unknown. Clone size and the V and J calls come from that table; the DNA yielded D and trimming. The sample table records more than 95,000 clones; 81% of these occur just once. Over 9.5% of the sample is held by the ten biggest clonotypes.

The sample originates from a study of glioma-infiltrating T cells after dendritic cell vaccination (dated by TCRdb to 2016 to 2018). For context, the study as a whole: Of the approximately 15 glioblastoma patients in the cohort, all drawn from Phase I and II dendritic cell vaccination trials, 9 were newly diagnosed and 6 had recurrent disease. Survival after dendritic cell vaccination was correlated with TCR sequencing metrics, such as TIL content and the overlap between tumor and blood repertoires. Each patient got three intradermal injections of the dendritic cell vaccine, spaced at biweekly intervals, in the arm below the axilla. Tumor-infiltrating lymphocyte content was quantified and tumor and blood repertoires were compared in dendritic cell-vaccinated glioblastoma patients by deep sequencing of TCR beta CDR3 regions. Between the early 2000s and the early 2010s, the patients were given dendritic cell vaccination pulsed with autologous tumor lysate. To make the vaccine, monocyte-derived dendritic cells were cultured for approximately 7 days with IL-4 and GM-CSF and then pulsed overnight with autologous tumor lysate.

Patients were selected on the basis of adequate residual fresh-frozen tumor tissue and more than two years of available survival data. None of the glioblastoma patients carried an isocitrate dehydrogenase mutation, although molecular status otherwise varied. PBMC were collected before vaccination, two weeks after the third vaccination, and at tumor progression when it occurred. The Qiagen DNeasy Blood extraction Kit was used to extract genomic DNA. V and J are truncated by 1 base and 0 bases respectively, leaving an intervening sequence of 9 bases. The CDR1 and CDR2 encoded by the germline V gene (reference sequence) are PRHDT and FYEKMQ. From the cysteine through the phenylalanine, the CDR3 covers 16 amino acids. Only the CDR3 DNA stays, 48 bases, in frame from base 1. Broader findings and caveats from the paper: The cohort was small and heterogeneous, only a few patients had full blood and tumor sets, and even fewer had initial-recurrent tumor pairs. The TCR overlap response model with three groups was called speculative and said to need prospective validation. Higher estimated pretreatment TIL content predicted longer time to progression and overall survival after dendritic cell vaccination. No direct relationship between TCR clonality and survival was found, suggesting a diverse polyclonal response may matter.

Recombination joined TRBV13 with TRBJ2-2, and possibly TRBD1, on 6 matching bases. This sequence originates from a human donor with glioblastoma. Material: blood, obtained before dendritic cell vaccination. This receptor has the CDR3 CASSLEGVSNTGELFF. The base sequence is TGTGCCAGCAGCTTAGAGGGGGTCTCGAACACCGGGGAGCTGTTTTTT.